This TCR beta chain was found in a study of blood T cell repertoires in COVID-19. Measured with immunoSEQ multiplex PCR; TCRdb has only the in-frame clones, and not every one. Of some 150,000 clones in the sample, around 85% were seen once. Germline V gene lookup returns CDR1 SGHTA and CDR2 FQGTGA. Deletions cut 0 bases from V and 0 bases from J, with 12 bases between. The CDR3 has 18 amino acids. Specimen: peripheral blood. The TCR originated in a man aged 55 to 70 who had recovered from COVID-19. This chain connects TRBV7-3 to TRBJ2-6, with D hard to call. In nucleotides, the CDR3 is TGTGCCAGCAGCTTAACGAGAATAGCAAACTCTGGGGCCAACGTCCTGACTTTC. Translated: CASSLTRIANSGANVLTF.